This T cell receptor beta chain was identified during a study of T cell responses to AZD1222 COVID-19 vaccine. The study's findings and limits: It was only after the peak T cell response that any repertoires were sampled.

Pooling covered second doses at about 4 or about 12 weeks. This clone was seen a few times. Its antigen is unidentified. Produced via immunoSEQ multiplex PCR; TCRdb's table is partial and in-frame only. The data show just over 150,000 clones, approximately 87% seen once. The specimen comprised peripheral blood, sampled 28 days after the second AZD1222 dose. This TCR came from an adult who received the AZD1222 COVID-19 vaccine.

In DNA, the CDR3 is TGTGCCAGCTCACCAGTGGGCATGAACACTGAAGCTTTCTTT. Translated: CASSPVGMNTEAFF. The chain joins TRBV18 to TRBJ1-1, with no clear D. Germline V gene sequence: CDR1 KGHSH, CDR2 LQKENI. V lost 2 bases, J lost 0 bases, and 7 bases lay in between. There are 14 residues in the CDR3. Combining the CDR3 with reference TRBV18 and TRBJ1-1 gives the whole variable domain NAGVMQNPRHLVRRRGQEARLRCSPMKGHSHVYWYRQLPEEGLKFMVYLQKENIIDESGMPKERFSAEFPKEGPSILRIQQVVRGDSAAYFCASSPVGMNTEAFFGQGTRLTVV.